Sequencing of this T cell receptor (beta chain) was carried out in a study of blood T cell repertoires in COVID-19. V was pared by 2 bases and J by 7 bases, with 4 bases of the junction left unmatched. This CDR3 is built from 13 residues. Germline V CDR1 and CDR2: SEHNR, FQNEAQ (reference sequence). Authors' data handling: Counts of nucleated cells, estimated from reference gene primer amplification, were obtained. Sequenced by immunoSEQ multiplex PCR; TCRdb stores in-frame clones only, minus some. V and J calls and clone size are given by that table; D and trimming were obtained from the DNA. The sample lists 140,000 to 150,000 clones, about 87% seen once, with roughly 1.6% in the top ten.

This clonotype originated in a woman aged 50 to 60 with acute or convalescent COVID-19. Sequencing used peripheral blood. V usage is TRBV7-9 and J usage is TRBJ2-7; 8 bases map to TRBD1. CDR3 nucleotides: TGTGCCAGCAGCTTACCCGGGACAGGAGAGCAGTACTTC. It specifies CASSLPGTGEQYF.